The 20 T cell receptor beta chains given below trace back to one sample, sequenced in a study of T cell changes during pregnancy in multiple sclerosis. Clones were sequenced by immunoSEQ multiplex PCR, and TCRdb holds only the in-frame ones, with some missing. The profile shows 60,000 or so clones, around 90% of them singletons. The material sequenced was CD4+ T cells from peripheral blood mononuclear cells, taken after pregnancy. The receptors shown here come from a female donor in good health, enrolled as a control in a pregnancy study.

The V gene is TRBV5-1, the J gene TRBJ2-1; D is unclear. CDR1 and CDR2 (germline): SGHRS, YFSETQ. This CDR3 region has 16 residues. The V and J ends lost 1 base and 0 bases respectively, with 11 bases between them. The CDR3 DNA follows: TGCGCCAGCAGCTTGAAACAGCCAAGCTCCTACAATGAGCAGTTCTTC. The encoded protein is CASSLKQPSSYNEQFF.

The chain uses TRBV7-2 and TRBJ2-2, with D unclear. The V end was cut by 5 bases, the J end by 6 bases, with 10 bases between. Germline values: CDR1 SGHTA, CDR2 FQGNSA. This CDR3 spans 13 amino acids. This CDR3 reads CASSLTPAGELFF. The CDR3 region has the DNA TGTGCCAGCAGCCTCACTCCGGCCGGGGAGCTGTTTTTT.

The CDR3 spells CASSLSRTTTYEQYF. The DNA of the CDR3 is TGTGCCAGCAGCTTAAGTAGGACTACGACCTACGAGCAGTACTTC. This chain joins TRBV7-8 and TRBJ2-7, with D maybe TRBD2 (6 bases). Trimming removed 2 bases at V and 2 bases at J, with 13 bases between. This CDR3 contains 15 residues. Germline V CDR1 and CDR2: SGHVS, FQNEAQ.

As concerns this clone: A junction end diverges from the germline sequence, so it may reflect a read error. The chain links TRBV7-2 to TRBJ2-2, with TRBD2 as a possible D gene (7 bases). CDR3 length: 16 amino acids. Looked up from germline, CDR1 is SGHTA and CDR2 is FQGNSA. Here the CDR3 DNA reads TGTGCCAGCAGATTAGGGGGGGGCGCGAACACCGGGGAGCTGTTTTTT. Amino acids: CASRLGGGANTGELFF.

This clone was counted a single time. This rearrangement joins TRBV4-1 to TRBJ2-7, with a tentative D call TRBD2 (7 bases). This CDR3 region has 13 residues. V was shortened by 3 bases and J by 6 bases, with 12 bases between the two germline ends. Germline CDR1 is MGHRA and CDR2 is YSYEKL. CDR3 region: CASSQEGGREQYF. CDR3 in DNA: TGCGCCAGCAGCCAGGAGGGGGGGCGCGAGCAGTACTTC.

J is TRBJ2-5 and V is TRBV4-1, with a weak D call TRBD2 (5 bases). The CDR3 loop spans 17 amino acids. Trimming shortened V by 1 base and J by 10 bases, and 25 bases separated the two germline ends. The germline V gene encodes CDR1 MGHRA and CDR2 YSYEKL. The CDR3 region is CASSQVNMGWVSGDQYF. The CDR3 nucleotides read TGCGCCAGCAGCCAAGTTAATATGGGGTGGGTGTCCGGGGACCAGTACTTC.

The chain carries TRBV5-6 and TRBJ2-7; D is unclear. This CDR3 spans 15 amino acids. Germline CDR1 SGHDT, CDR2 YYEEEE. The V gene lost 6 bases and the J gene lost 4 bases, with 20 bases spanning the gap. CDR3 residues: CASKLFVSVTYEQYF. The CDR3 DNA reads TGTGCCAGCAAGCTTTTTGTATCGGTCACTTACGAGCAGTACTTC. Based on the CDR3 plus reference TRBV5-6 and TRBJ2-7, the full variable domain is DAGVTQSPTHLIKTRGQQVTLRCSPKSGHDTVSWYQQALGQGPQFIFQYYEEEERQRGNFPDRFSGHQFPNYSSELNVNALLLGDSALYLCASKLFVSVTYEQYFGPGTRLTVT.

The chain is built from TRBV5-1 and TRBJ2-5; the match to TRBD2 covers 8 bases. CDR3 length: 17 residues. The trim removed 4 bases at V and 5 bases at J, leaving 16 bases unmatched. CDR1 and CDR2 (germline): SGHRS, YFSETQ. The CDR3 spells CASSLGRFAGGGETQYF. CDR3 DNA: TGCGCCAGCAGCCTAGGACGTTTCGCGGGGGGAGGGGAGACCCAGTACTTC.

The rearrangement uses TRBV30 and TRBJ2-3; possibly TRBD1 for D (6 bases). CDR3 length: 14 residues. V dropped 0 bases and J dropped 3 bases, with 10 bases sitting between them. The germline V gene has CDR1 GTSNPN and CDR2 SVGIG (reference sequence). The CDR3 here is CAWSVQGQTDTQYF. CDR3 DNA: TGTGCCTGGAGTGTTCAGGGGCAGACAGATACGCAGTATTTT. The whole variable domain, filled in from reference TRBV30 and TRBJ2-3, reads SQTIHQWPATLVQPVGSPLSLECTVEGTSNPNLYWYRQAAGRGLQLLFYSVGIGQISSEVPQNLSASRPQDRQFILSSKKLLLSDSGFYLCAWSVQGQTDTQYFGPGTRLTVL.

The V and J genes are TRBV2 and TRBJ2-2; tentatively, D is TRBD1 (5 bases). CDR3 size: 15 residues. Per the germline V gene, CDR1 is SNHLY and CDR2 is FYNNEI. V was pared by 1 base and J by 0 bases, with 6 bases between. CDR3 nucleotide sequence: TGTGCCAGCAGTGAAGGACAGCCGAACACCGGGGAGCTGTTTTTT. This codes for CASSEGQPNTGELFF.

For this clone: At one end, the junction sequence differs from germline, possibly due to a read error. At the DNA level, this CDR3 is encoded by other sequences in the same sample as well. This rearrangement joins TRBV30 to TRBJ1-5; D call uncertain. Germline V gene sequence: CDR1 GTSNPN, CDR2 SVGIG (reference sequence). The CDR3 is 13 residues long. CDR3: CAWSTGKDQPQHF. Here the CDR3 DNA reads TGTGCCTGGAGTACGGGGAAAGATCAGCCCCAACATTTT.

The chain carries TRBV19 and TRBJ1-2, with unresolved D. Trimming removed 8 bases from V and 2 bases from J, with 9 bases in between. The CDR3 is 12 residues long. Germline CDR1 is LNHDA and CDR2 is SQIVND (reference sequence). The CDR3 region is CASRTENYGYTF. CDR3 nucleotides: TGTGCCAGTCGAACAGAGAACTATGGCTACACCTTC. Variable domain in full (rest from reference TRBV19 and TRBJ1-2): DGGITQSPKYLFRKEGQNVTLSCEQNLNHDAMYWYRQDPGQGLRLIYYSQIVNDFQKGDIAEGYSVSREKKESFPLTVTSAQKNPTAFYLCASRTENYGYTFGSGTRLTVV.

The genes are TRBV5-1 and TRBJ2-1; the D gene is possibly TRBD2 (7 bases). Trimming took 4 bases from V and 4 from J, leaving 18 bases between them. Looked up from germline, CDR1 is SGHRS and CDR2 is YFSETQ. The CDR3 length is 16 residues. The CDR3 reads CASSQTTGGRYNEQFF. CDR3 coding DNA: TGCGCCAGCAGCCAAACCACGGGGGGCCGGTACAATGAGCAGTTCTTC. Drawing the rest from reference TRBV5-1 and TRBJ2-1, the complete variable domain is KAGVTQTPRYLIKTRGQQVTLSCSPISGHRSVSWYQQTPGQGLQFLFEYFSETQRNKGNFPGRFSGRQFSNSRSEMNVSTLELGDSALYLCASSQTTGGRYNEQFFGPGTRLTVL.

The chain combines TRBV4-1 with TRBJ1-5, with 11 bases matching TRBD1. CDR1 and CDR2 (germline): MGHRA, YSYEKL. V was clipped by 0 bases and J by 0 bases; unmatched bases: 4. The length of the CDR3 is 18 residues. This CDR3 is CASSQDPGTGGSNQPQHF. The CDR3 DNA reads as TGCGCCAGCAGCCAAGATCCAGGGACAGGGGGTAGCAATCAGCCCCAGCATTTT.

The chain uses TRBV4-1 and TRBJ2-1, with 7 bases aligning to TRBD2. Germline V gene sequence: CDR1 MGHRA, CDR2 YSYEKL. V lost 1 base, J lost 3 bases, and 3 bases stayed unmatched. This CDR3 comprises 15 residues. CDR3 region: CASSQGLADYNEQFF. The CDR3 coding sequence is TGCGCCAGCAGCCAAGGGCTAGCGGACTACAATGAGCAGTTCTTC.

J is TRBJ2-6 and V is TRBV4-3; 10 bases line up with TRBD2. The CDR3 is 20 residues long. Germline CDR1 is LGHNA and CDR2 is YSLEER. With V trimmed by 3 bases and J by 0 bases, 11 bases remained unmatched. The CDR3 DNA is TGCGCCAGCAGCCAGACTTACTCCGGGACTAGCGACTCTGGGGCCAACGTCCTGACTTTC. Translated: CASSQTYSGTSDSGANVLTF.

The CDR3 loop is CSVARTDSYNEQFF. Written as DNA, the CDR3 is TGCAGCGTTGCCCGGACAGATTCCTACAATGAGCAGTTCTTC. The chain uses TRBV29-1 and TRBJ2-1; D is possibly TRBD1 (6 bases). This CDR3 has 14 residues. The germline gives CDR1 SQVTM, CDR2 ANQGSEA. V was cut by 4 bases and J by 1 base, with 11 bases left in between.

The chain uses TRBV7-9 and TRBJ1-4; D not certain. Per germline, CDR1 SEHNR and CDR2 FQNEAQ (reference sequence). CDR3 length: 13 residues. V lost 3 bases and J lost 5, with 7 bases in between. The CDR3 loop is CASSFRENEKLFF. Written as DNA, the CDR3 is TGTGCCAGCAGCTTCCGGGAAAATGAAAAACTGTTTTTT.

V usage is TRBV30 and J usage is TRBJ1-2; no firm D call. Germline values: CDR1 GTSNPN, CDR2 SVGIG (reference sequence). Trimming shortened V by 2 bases and J by 2 bases, and 9 bases separated the two germline ends. CDR3 length: 13 residues. Here the CDR3 reads CAWSPTVNYGYTF. The CDR3 DNA sequence: TGTGCCTGGAGTCCCACAGTAAACTATGGCTACACCTTC.

J is TRBJ1-1 and V is TRBV20-1, with D possibly matching TRBD1 (5 bases). Between the trimmed V and J ends, which lost 6 bases and 11 bases, there was a span of 16 bases. The CDR3 is made up of 11 amino acids. The germline V gene encodes CDR1 DFQATT and CDR2 SNEGSKA (reference sequence). As DNA, the CDR3 is TGCAGTGCGAAGGGCGGGGGAATGGCTTTCTTT. This sequence encodes CSAKGGGMAFF.